This T cell receptor (beta chain) appears in the sequencing data of a study of T cell repertoires in cytomegalovirus infection. In the study overall: It can be stated that public TCR beta signatures indicated CMV infection as well as a matching HLA type. General study results and limits: The ex vivo response showed dominance by HLA-C-restricted CMV-specific TCR beta clonotypes.

The CDR3 spans 13 residues. Germline-derived CDR1 and CDR2 are ENHRY and SYGVKD. The V gene lost 10 bases and the J gene lost 1 base, with 11 bases spanning the gap. This clonotype was seen more than once but under ten times. Its antigen is unknown. Using its own MiXCR run on the reads, TCRdb lists one record per CDR3 protein. The sample yields some 300,000 distinct CDR3 sequences, 15% to 20% seen once. Sequenced: PBMCs. The genes are TRBV10-3 and TRBJ2-1; tentative D call: TRBD2 (6 bases). The TCR was taken from a human donor in good health (CMV status not recorded). Some clones in this sample may be carry-over from other donors' samples. The CDR3 DNA reads TGTGCCACCGCGGGACCATCCTACAATGAGCAGTTCTTC. It codes for CATAGPSYNEQFF.